This TCR beta chain was profiled in a study of T cell clones after liver transplantation. On the study more broadly: TCRbeta sequencing after a pre-transplant mixed lymphocyte reaction identified graft-donor-reactive clones, later tracked in post-transplant blood.

The repertoire was sequenced with immunoSEQ multiplex PCR; TCRdb's copy has only in-frame clones and lacks some. Of 75,000 to 85,000 clones listed, roughly 85% were seen once; the top ten hold less than 3.5%. The V and J ends lost 6 bases and 0 bases respectively, with 11 bases between them. This CDR3 spans 15 amino acids. Germline V lookup: CDR1 ENHRY, CDR2 SYGVKD. The TCR sequence derives from a human patient who received a liver transplant. Some T cells may be graft donor cells. This sample comprised CD4+ T cells from blood, obtained at the 22-month timepoint. V and J are TRBV10-3 and TRBJ2-2; perhaps TRBD1 as D (6 bases). The CDR3 DNA reads TGTGCCATCAGACCGGGACATTCGAACACCGGGGAGCTGTTTTTT. This sequence encodes CAIRPGHSNTGELFF.